This note documents a single T cell receptor beta chain sequence. This clonotype was seen more than once but under ten times. Which antigen it targets is not known. No qualities accompany the bases; no much larger clone lies one base away. Per the germline V gene, ENHRY is the CDR1 and SYGVKD is the CDR2. V loses 2 bases at its end and J loses 2 bases; junction bases beyond the gene matches: 7. The CDR3 runs 16 residues from the cysteine to the phenylalanine. Of the read, only the CDR3 DNA is kept; its 48 bases are in frame from base 1. The data belong to a study of T-cell reconstitution after alpha-beta-depleted transplantation in children (dated by TCRdb to about 2016). Describing the broader study: T-cell immune reconstitution after TCRalphabeta/CD19-depleted allogeneic hematopoietic cell transplantation in children was quantitatively tracked in the study by means of TCR repertoire profiling.

The protocol used for the library was PCR. The sequencer listed for this sample is Illumina HiSeq 2500. TCR library preparation used molecular barcoding, with unique molecular identifiers applied to normalize quantification of the TCRbeta repertoire. TCRdb itself trimmed the public reads at Q25 with fastp, ran MiXCR and retained productive beta chains. Entries are consolidated by CDR3 protein sequence, retaining the most common genes and DNA. The sample table lists hundreds of thousands of distinct CDR3 sequences, about 11% of them with a count of one. The top ten hold around 4% of the sample. The sequence came from a human donor who donated a stem cell graft to a child with acute myeloid leukemia. The sequencing used PBMCs from the stem cell graft donor, collected from the stem cell graft. The V and J genes are TRBV10-3 and TRBJ2-3, with 7 bases matching TRBD2. The CDR3 reads as follows: CAISELGGLSTDTQYF. The bases read TGTGCCATCAGTGAGCTGGGGGGACTATCCACAGATACGCAGTATTTT.